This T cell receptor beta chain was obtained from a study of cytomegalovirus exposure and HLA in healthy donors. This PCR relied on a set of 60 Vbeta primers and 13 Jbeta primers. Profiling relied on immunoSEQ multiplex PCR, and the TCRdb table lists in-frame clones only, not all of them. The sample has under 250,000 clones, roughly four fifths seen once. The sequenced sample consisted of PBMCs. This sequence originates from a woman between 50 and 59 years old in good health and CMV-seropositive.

The DNA of the CDR3 is TGTGCCAGTAGCCCAGGGACAGGGGGCAACTATGGCTACACCTTC. It is translated as CASSPGTGGNYGYTF. The chain uses TRBV19 and TRBJ1-2, with TRBD1 identical over 12 bases. V was pared by 6 bases and J by 2 bases, with 4 bases of the junction left unmatched. The CDR3 length is 15 residues. CDR1 is LNHDA and CDR2 is SQIVND in the germline V gene (reference sequence).